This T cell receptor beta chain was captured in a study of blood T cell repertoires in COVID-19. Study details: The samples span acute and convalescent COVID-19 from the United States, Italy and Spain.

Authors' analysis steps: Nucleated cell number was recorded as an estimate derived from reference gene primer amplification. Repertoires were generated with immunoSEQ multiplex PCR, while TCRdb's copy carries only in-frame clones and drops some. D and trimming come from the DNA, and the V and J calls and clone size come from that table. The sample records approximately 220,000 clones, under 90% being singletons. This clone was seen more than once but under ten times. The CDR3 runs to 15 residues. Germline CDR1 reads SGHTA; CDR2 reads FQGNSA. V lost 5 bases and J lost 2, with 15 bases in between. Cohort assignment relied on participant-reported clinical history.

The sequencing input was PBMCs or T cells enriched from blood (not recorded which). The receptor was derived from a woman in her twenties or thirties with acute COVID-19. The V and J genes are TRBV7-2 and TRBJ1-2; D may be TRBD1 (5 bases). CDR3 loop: CASSPPEGVNYGYTF. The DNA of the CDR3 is TGTGCCAGCAGCCCCCCCGAAGGGGTAAACTATGGCTACACCTTC.